Each of the 11 T cell receptor beta chains below was sequenced from the same sample in a study of T cells in Graves' hyperthyroidism and ophthalmopathy. TCR beta CDR3 regions were amplified from RNA transcripts. In the first-round RT-PCR of the TCR CDR3, the HTBI primer set was used. TCRdb re-derived calls from the multiplex PCR reads in MiXCR, one entry per CDR3 protein. Here the sample spans hundreds of thousands of distinct CDR3 sequences, about half being singletons. Sample: peripheral blood or thyroid tissue (not recorded which). These receptors were collected from a woman younger than 35 with Graves' hyperthyroidism.

CDR3 loop: CASSQDQQASEKLFF. As DNA, the CDR3 is TGCGCCAGCAGCCAAGATCAACAGGCTAGTGAAAAACTGTTTTTT. The chain joins TRBV4-3 to TRBJ1-4; D may be TRBD1 (5 bases). CDR3 length equals 15 residues. Germline V gives CDR1 LGHNA, CDR2 YSLEER. Trimming removed 0 bases from V and 7 bases from J, with 12 bases in between.

The V call is TRBV29-1, the J call TRBJ2-7; perhaps TRBD2 as D (5 bases). This CDR3 comprises 11 residues. Between the trimmed V and J ends, which lost 7 bases and 0 bases, there was a span of 7 bases. CDR1 is SQVTM, CDR2 ANQGSEA, per germline. CDR3 in DNA: TGCAGCGGTGGACTCTCCTACGAGCAGTACTTC. The encoded protein is CSGGLSYEQYF.

This clonotype was picked up a small number of times. The chain links TRBV9 to TRBJ1-5; D possibly corresponds to TRBD1 (5 bases). The CDR3 sequence is 15 residues long. In germline, CDR1 is SGDLS, CDR2 YYNGEE. The V end lost 0 bases, the J end lost 1 base, and 8 bases lay between the germline ends. CDR3 nucleotides: TGTGCCAGCAGCGTAGAAGCAGGGAGCAATCAGCCCCAGCATTTT. Its protein product is CASSVEAGSNQPQHF. Looking up the rest from reference TRBV9 and TRBJ1-5 gives the full variable domain: DSGVTQTPKHLITATGQRVTLRCSPRSGDLSVYWYQQSLDQGLQFLIQYYNGEERAKGNILERFSAQQFPDLHSELNLSSLELGDSALYFCASSVEAGSNQPQHFGDGTRLSIL.

This clonotype was seen a handful of times. The CDR3 nucleotides are TGCGCCAGCAGCCAGCACCTAGCGGGAAAGACCCAGTACTTC. It translates to CASSQHLAGKTQYF. V and J are TRBV5-1 and TRBJ2-5; TRBD2 agrees at 9 bases. The CDR3 is made up of 14 amino acids. CDR1 is SGHRS, CDR2 YFSETQ, per germline. The ends lost 4 bases at V and 6 bases at J; junction bases unmatched: 7.

The V call is TRBV11-2, the J call TRBJ1-2, with 7 bases matching TRBD1. The CDR3 runs 13 residues. The germline CDR1 and CDR2 sequences are SGHAT and FQNNGV. With V trimmed by 6 bases and J by 8 bases, 9 bases remained unmatched. CDR3 bases: TGTGCCAGCAGTCCCGGGAGGACAGGAGGCTACACCTTC. Translating gives CASSPGRTGGYTF.

A few counts support this clonotype. V gene TRBV10-3 combines with J gene TRBJ1-2, with 7 bases lining up with TRBD1. Germline values: CDR1 ENHRY, CDR2 SYGVKD. The CDR3 length is 13 residues. J gave up 7 bases and V 10 bases, and 12 bases lay outside the gene matches. The CDR3 region has the DNA TGTGCCAGCGGAAACAGGGGTAAGAGTGGCTACACCTTC. As protein: CASGNRGKSGYTF.

V and J are TRBV20-1 and TRBJ2-5, with D perhaps matching TRBD1 (5 bases). This CDR3 has 12 residues. Trimming took off 7 bases at V and 4 bases at J, with 13 bases between the two ends. Germline V gene sequence: CDR1 DFQATT, CDR2 SNEGSKA (reference sequence). The CDR3 spells CSVGRVGETQYF. In DNA form, the CDR3 reads TGCAGTGTTGGCAGGGTCGGAGAGACCCAGTACTTC.

The DNA for the CDR3 is TGCAGTGTCCCCGGGGAGCGGGAGGTCGCTACCGGGGAGCTGTTTTTT. It translates to CSVPGEREVATGELFF. The rearrangement links TRBV29-1 to TRBJ2-2, with 9 nucleotides matching TRBD2. Germline loops: CDR1 SQVTM, CDR2 ANQGSEA. This CDR3 is built from 16 residues.

The table lists this clonotype with a count of one. This chain joins TRBV5-6 and TRBJ2-5; no clear D gene. This CDR3 has 12 amino acids. The ends were cut back, 4 bases at V and 7 bases at J, with 11 bases in the middle. The germline V gene encodes CDR1 SGHDT and CDR2 YYEEEE. CDR3 in DNA: TGTGCCAGCAGCACCCAAGCAGGGACCCAGTACTTC. It specifies CASSTQAGTQYF.

This sequence joins TRBV7-9 and TRBJ1-3; D gene uncertain. V lost 5 bases, J lost 2 bases, and 13 bases lay in between. Germline CDR1 reads SEHNR; CDR2 reads FQNEAQ (reference sequence). CDR3 length: 15 amino acids. This CDR3 reads CASSQDELPGNTIYF. The CDR3 DNA is TGTGCCAGCAGCCAAGATGAGTTGCCTGGAAACACCATATATTTT.

This sequence joins TRBV24-1 and TRBJ2-7; D possibly uses TRBD1 or TRBD2 (5 bases each). The CDR3 runs to 17 residues. Trimming left V 5 bases short and J 2 bases short, with 21 bases between. The germline V gene encodes CDR1 KGHDR and CDR2 SFDVKD. The chain's CDR3 is CATSALAPGTGTYEQYF. The CDR3 DNA reads TGTGCCACCAGTGCTCTTGCGCCCGGGACGGGAACCTACGAGCAGTACTTC.